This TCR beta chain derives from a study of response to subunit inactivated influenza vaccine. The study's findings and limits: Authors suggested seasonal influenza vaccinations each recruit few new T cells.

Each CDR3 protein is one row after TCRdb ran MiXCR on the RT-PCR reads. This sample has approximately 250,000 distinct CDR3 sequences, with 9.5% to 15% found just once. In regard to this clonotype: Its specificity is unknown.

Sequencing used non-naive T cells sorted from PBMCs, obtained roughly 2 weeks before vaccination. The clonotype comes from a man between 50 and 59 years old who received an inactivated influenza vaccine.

The CDR3 DNA follows: TGCAGTGCCTACGGGACAGGGACAGATACGCAGTATTTT. This codes for CSAYGTGTDTQYF. This chain links TRBV20-1 with TRBJ2-3, with TRBD1 identical over 9 bases. Per the germline V gene, CDR1 is DFQATT and CDR2 is SNEGSKA (reference sequence). J gave up 3 bases and V 6 bases, and 4 bases lay outside the gene matches. The CDR3 spans 13 residues.